The 5 T cell receptor beta chains below come from one sample, sequenced in a study of tumor-infiltrating lymphocytes in primary liver carcinoma. Constant-region priming of approximately 500 ng total RNA yielded TCR beta cDNA. Slightly modified ARM-PCR served as the procedure for the TCR beta libraries. These libraries came from three rounds of nested multiplex PCR. TRBV1-TRBV30 forward primers and a C-beta reverse primer were used in the first two PCR rounds, which each ran for approximately 10 cycles. TCRdb re-called the multiplex PCR reads through MiXCR, storing one row per CDR3 protein. The sample holds 100,000 to 150,000 distinct CDR3 sequences, 50% to 80% seen once. It was from about 20-30 mg of unsorted bulk tissue that RNA and DNA were co-extracted. Sequenced material: liver tumor tissue from sampling region 3. Documented subset: tumor region T3, left-lateral pole. Receptors were obtained from a woman in her sixties or seventies with primary liver carcinoma and hepatitis B virus infection.

As regards this clonotype: This clone may be a read error of a much larger clone one base away. It is likely a read error, because the conserved phenylalanine at the end of the CDR3 is missing. The chain is built from TRBV5-1 and TRBJ2-2; D gene ambiguous. Trimming shortened V by 1 base and J by 2 bases, and 6 bases separated the two germline ends. Germline values: CDR1 SGHRS, CDR2 YFSETQ. The CDR3 is 14 residues long. The CDR3 is CASSLWFNTGELFS. CDR3 nucleotides: TGCGCCAGCAGCTTGTGGTTCAACACCGGGGAGCTGTTTTCT.

As to this clonotype: Just one base apart from a much larger clone, this may be a read error. This chain joins TRBV30 and TRBJ1-2; D gene ambiguous. CDR3 length: 12 amino acids. V lost 7 bases and J lost 3, with 12 bases in between. Per the germline V gene, CDR1 is GTSNPN and CDR2 is SVGIG (reference sequence). DNA for the CDR3: TGTGCCTCTGAGGCGGAGTACTATGGCTACACCTTC. It yields the protein CASEAEYYGYTF.

Notes on this clonotype: A read error may account for a junction end that differs from germline. The chain combines TRBV14 with TRBJ2-5; TRBD2 matches at 7 bases. The CDR3 has 18 amino acids. The germline V gene has CDR1 SGHDN and CDR2 FVKESK. The CDR3 sequence is CVSSQGLLGGRRAETQYF. The CDR3 DNA is TGTGTCAGCAGCCAAGGGCTGTTGGGCGGGAGACGAGCAGAGACCCAGTACTTC.

In regard to this clonotype: The conserved closing phenylalanine or tryptophan is absent in this CDR3, likely reflecting a read error. CDR3 DNA: TGCAGCGTTGAAGATCTTCTGGGATATAGCCACAGGAACACTGAAGCTTTCCAT. Its translation is CSVEDLLGYSHRNTEAFH. The chain employs TRBV29-1 and TRBJ1-1; no firm D call. Between the trimmed V and J ends, which lost 0 bases and 1 base, there was a span of 21 bases. The germline CDR1 and CDR2 sequences are SQVTM and ANQGSEA. This CDR3 comprises 18 residues.

V usage is TRBV2 and J usage is TRBJ2-2, with D uncertain. The CDR3 covers 15 residues. The germline V gene encodes CDR1 SNHLY and CDR2 FYNNEI. Trimming stripped 6 bases from V and 9 bases from J, with 20 bases between. The DNA of the CDR3 is TGTGCCAGCAGATACAGTACAGTCCATTTTAGGGAGCTGTTTTTT. Translated, it gives CASRYSTVHFRELFF.